These 26 T cell receptor beta chains originate from one sample sequenced in a study of glioma-infiltrating T cells. Amplification of TCR alpha and beta CDR3 regions from RNA used iRepertoire nested multiplex PCR. Via MiXCR, TCRdb re-called the multiplex PCR reads, giving one row per CDR3 protein. In the table there are under 200,000 distinct CDR3 sequences, over 25% of which are singletons. The sequencing sample was made of glioma tissue, nonneoplastic brain tissue, or PBMCs (not recorded which). The origin of the receptors is a human donor with low-grade glioma or glioblastoma, undergoing nonglioma brain surgery, or in good health (not recorded which).

This clonotype was observed many times. The chain uses TRBV28 and TRBJ2-1, with D tentatively TRBD2 (5 bases). Germline loops: CDR1 MDHEN, CDR2 SYDVKM. The CDR3 contains 15 residues. Trimming took off 8 bases at V and 0 bases at J, with 14 bases between the two ends. The CDR3 coding sequence is TGTGCCAGCCTAGAGGGCGGAAGCTCCTACAATGAGCAGTTCTTC. The encoded protein is CASLEGGSSYNEQFF.

With regard to this clonotype: With a much larger clone just one base away, this may be a read error. This chain connects TRBV19 to TRBJ1-4; D gene ambiguous. This CDR3 is 12 amino acids long. In germline, CDR1 is LNHDA, CDR2 SQIVND (reference sequence). Trimming took off 6 bases at V and 6 bases at J, with 8 bases between the two ends. CDR3: CASSLSDEKLFF. The CDR3, as DNA: TGTGCCAGTAGCCTTTCAGATGAAAAACTGTTTTTT.

The sample holds many counts of this clonotype. This chain uses TRBV10-3 with TRBJ2-7; D might be TRBD1 (6 bases). Germline V gene sequence: CDR1 ENHRY, CDR2 SYGVKD. There are 19 residues in the CDR3. V shed 4 bases and J shed 1 base, with 26 bases lying between them. CDR3 DNA sequence: TGTGCCATCAGTGGTCCGAAAAGCGGAACTCTAGGGGGATCCTACGAGCAGTACTTC. Translation: CAISGPKSGTLGGSYEQYF.

The table lists this clonotype with many counts. V gene TRBV19 combines with J gene TRBJ2-1; D is undetermined. Deletions cut 10 bases from V and 5 bases from J, with 12 bases between. Germline lookup yields CDR1 LNHDA and CDR2 SQIVND (reference sequence). The CDR3 length is 12 residues. CDR3: CATSQLNNEQFF. The CDR3 nucleotides are TGTGCCACCTCCCAGCTAAACAATGAGCAGTTCTTC.

This clonotype was counted at least ten times. The J gene is TRBJ2-2, the V gene TRBV7-2; 10 bases align to TRBD2. J lost 6 bases, V lost 5 bases, and 12 bases had no gene match. The CDR3 is made up of 17 amino acids. Germline V gene data show CDR1 as SGHTA and CDR2 as FQGNSA. DNA of the CDR3: TGTGCCAGCAGCCAAACCGGGACTAGCGCCCTTGCCGGGGAGCTGTTTTTT. This sequence encodes CASSQTGTSALAGELFF.

This clonotype turned up a few times. This may stem from a read error, because a much larger clone lies one nucleotide away. No DNA is shown, since the ends of the CDR3 on it are uncertain; the CDR3 is the one TCRdb lists. The gene calls are TRBV20-1 and TRBJ2-7; the listed D gene, TRBD1, was not tested against the DNA. Germline lookup yields CDR1 DFQATT and CDR2 SNEGSKA (reference sequence). Inclusive of both ends, the CDR3 amounts to 16 amino acids. CDR3 loop: CSAREWGSGAGYEHYF.

This clonotype was counted a few times. The germline gene is not matched at one end of the junction; a read error may be the cause. The V gene is TRBV5-1, the J gene TRBJ1-3; D unclear. The CDR3 has 16 residues. Germline values: CDR1 SGHRS, CDR2 YFSETQ. The CDR3 bases are TGCGCCAGCAGCTTGGTTCCCGGAGGAACTGGGAACACCATATATTTT. This translates into CASSLVPGGTGNTIYF.

The V call is TRBV4-2, the J call TRBJ2-7; TRBD2 agrees at 10 bases. The CDR3 loop spans 14 amino acids. J gave up 6 bases and V 0 bases, and 2 bases lay outside the gene matches. CDR1 is LGHNA and CDR2 is YNFKEQ in the germline V gene. CDR3 nucleotides: TGTGCCAGCAGCCAAGAGAGACTAGCGGGCGAGCAGTACTTC. It translates to CASSQERLAGEQYF.

Many counts were recorded for this clonotype. CDR3 nucleotides: TGTGCCAGCAGTTCCCGGGACCCGAGCTCCTACAATGAGCAGTTCTTC. Its protein is CASSSRDPSSYNEQFF. This chain joins TRBV6-7 and TRBJ2-1; the D call may be TRBD1 or TRBD2 (5 bases each). TRBV6-7 has ORF status, its function being uncertain. CDR3 size: 16 residues. V was trimmed by 4 bases and J by 0 bases, leaving 13 bases between them.

In this sample, this clonotype turned up many times. V is TRBV27 and J is TRBJ2-7; 11 bases match TRBD1. This CDR3 contains 16 residues. From germline, CDR1 is MNHEY and CDR2 SMNVEV (reference sequence). V shed 2 bases, J shed 5 bases, and the junction held 8 bases outside the gene matches. The CDR3 sequence: CASSLRADRGRHEQYF. The CDR3 nucleotides are TGTGCCAGCAGTTTAAGGGCGGACAGGGGGCGCCACGAGCAGTACTTC.

This clonotype has a handful of counts. The rearrangement links TRBV7-2 to TRBJ2-5, with TRBD1 matching over 7 bases. With 5 bases clipped from V and 2 bases from J, the junction kept 8 bases outside the gene matches. This CDR3 region has 15 residues. Germline CDR1 is SGHTA and CDR2 is FQGNSA. As DNA, the CDR3 is TGTGCCAGCAGCCCCGAACAGGGGTGGCAAGAGACCCAGTACTTC. Its translation: CASSPEQGWQETQYF.

This clonotype was detected many times. The J gene is TRBJ2-7, the V gene TRBV6-1; D call uncertain. CDR3 length: 9 amino acids. Trimming took off 8 bases at V and 6 bases at J, with 5 bases between the two ends. In germline, CDR1 is MNHNS, CDR2 SASEGT. DNA of the CDR3: TGTGCCAGCCCCATCGAGCAGTACTTC. This codes for CASPIEQYF.

This clonotype has a count of ten or more. V and J are TRBV3-1 and TRBJ1-1; D unclear. Germline loops: CDR1 LGHDT, CDR2 YNNKEL (reference sequence). The CDR3 has 14 residues. The V end was cut by 4 bases, the J end by 3 bases, with 12 bases between. Here the CDR3 DNA reads TGTGCCAGCAGCCCCCGCGGGAGCGACACTGAAGCTTTCTTT. It yields the protein CASSPRGSDTEAFF.

This clonotype came up many times. The CDR3 sequence: CSAYYSGRVFYNEQFF. The CDR3 region has the DNA TGCAGTGCCTACTATAGCGGGAGGGTTTTTTACAATGAGCAGTTCTTC. The chain combines TRBV20-1 with TRBJ2-1, with 11 bases that match TRBD2. In germline, CDR1 is DFQATT, CDR2 SNEGSKA (reference sequence). This CDR3 contains 16 residues. V was pared by 6 bases and J by 4 bases, with 11 bases of the junction left unmatched.

A note on this clonotype: Possible read error: a much larger clone is one base away. No conserved phenylalanine or tryptophan ends this CDR3, so it is likely a read error. The chain uses TRBV12-3 or TRBV12-4 and TRBJ2-7; D ambiguous. Trimming left V 1 base short and J 6 bases short, with 13 bases between. This CDR3 comprises 14 residues. CDR3 amino acids: CASSLGVGVGEQYL. The CDR3 DNA is TGTGCCAGCAGTTTAGGAGTTGGCGTGGGCGAGCAGTACTTA.

This clonotype has at least ten counts. This chain uses TRBV6-2 or TRBV6-3 with TRBJ2-3; 9 bases line up with TRBD2. The CDR3 is made up of 15 amino acids. The V gene's germline CDR1 is MNHEY and CDR2 SVGEGT. Germline trimming cut 8 bases from V and 4 bases from J; bases unmatched to any gene: 10. CDR3 sequence: CASSPSGRSSDTQYF. The CDR3 nucleotides are TGTGCCAGCTCACCCAGCGGGAGGTCCTCAGATACGCAGTATTTT.

This clonotype was counted between two and nine times. V gene TRBV19 combines with J gene TRBJ2-7; 7 bases are shared with TRBD1. The junction had 18 bases not matched to a gene; V was cut back by 7 bases and J by 3 bases. Germline V gene data show CDR1 as LNHDA and CDR2 as SQIVND (reference sequence). The length of the CDR3 is 17 residues. The CDR3 bases are TGTGCCAGTAAGTCCAGGGGGACCGGGTTCTCCAACTACGAGCAGTACTTC. Residues: CASKSRGTGFSNYEQYF.

This clonotype was picked up many times. The chain couples TRBV12-3 or TRBV12-4 to TRBJ2-7; the D gene is possibly TRBD2 (6 bases). V was clipped by 8 bases and J by 4 bases, with 12 bases between them. The CDR3 is 12 amino acids. CDR3 loop: CASAGTSYEQYF. The DNA for the CDR3 is TGTGCCAGCGCCGGGACTTCATACGAGCAGTACTTC.

In this sample, this clonotype turned up many times. The chain has TRBV5-1 and TRBJ1-1, with 9 bases matching TRBD1. V was pared by 2 bases and J by 0 bases, with 5 bases of the junction left unmatched. Germline V gene lookup returns CDR1 SGHRS and CDR2 YFSETQ. This CDR3 is 16 amino acids long. The CDR3 nucleotides read TGCGCCAGCAGCTTACAGGGGGCGTCAATGAACACTGAAGCTTTCTTT. Residues: CASSLQGASMNTEAFF.

This clonotype was found many times. This rearrangement joins TRBV6-1 to TRBJ2-4, with D unresolved. The V and J ends lost 5 bases and 0 bases respectively, with 11 bases between them. Germline assignment: CDR1 MNHNS and CDR2 SASEGT. The CDR3 loop spans 15 amino acids. The CDR3 sequence is CASSLQDLAKNIQYF. The CDR3 DNA sequence: TGTGCCAGCAGTCTACAAGATCTAGCCAAAAACATTCAGTACTTC.

This chain joins TRBV5-1 and TRBJ2-4; D is uncertain. Trimming removed 0 bases from V and 7 bases from J, with 8 bases in between. Looked up from germline, CDR1 is SGHRS and CDR2 is YFSETQ. The CDR3 runs to 13 residues. The CDR3 sequence is CASSLGAGNIQYF. The CDR3, as DNA: TGCGCCAGCAGCTTGGGCGCAGGCAACATTCAGTACTTC. Drawing the rest from reference TRBV5-1 and TRBJ2-4, the complete variable domain is KAGVTQTPRYLIKTRGQQVTLSCSPISGHRSVSWYQQTPGQGLQFLFEYFSETQRNKGNFPGRFSGRQFSNSRSEMNVSTLELGDSALYLCASSLGAGNIQYFGAGTRLSVL.

This clonotype was counted ten times or more. In DNA, the CDR3 is TGTGCCAGCAGCCAAGAGACTAGCGCCGGAAACAATGAGCAGTTCTTC. This gives the protein CASSQETSAGNNEQFF. The V gene is TRBV4-2, the J gene TRBJ2-1, with 8 positions matching TRBD2. From germline, CDR1 is LGHNA and CDR2 YNFKEQ. The CDR3 extends over 16 amino acids. V lost 0 bases, J lost 5 bases, and 6 bases stayed unmatched.

This clonotype was seen many times. This chain links TRBV7-2 with TRBJ2-3; possible D gene TRBD2, 5 bases. The germline CDR1 and CDR2 sequences are SGHTA and FQGNSA. The CDR3 totals 15 residues. V was shortened by 2 bases and J by 7 bases, with 16 bases between the two germline ends. The CDR3 DNA follows: TGTGCCAGCAGCTTAAAGCTCAGCGGAAGAAATACGCAGTATTTT. As protein: CASSLKLSGRNTQYF.

Regarding this clonotype: Since a much larger clone is just one base distant, this may be a read error. V is TRBV27 and J is TRBJ2-3; maybe TRBD2 (5 bases). The V end lost 6 bases, the J end lost 4 bases, and 23 bases lay between the germline ends. Per the germline V gene, CDR1 is MNHEY and CDR2 is SMNVEV (reference sequence). The CDR3 length is 17 residues. The CDR3 sequence: CASSPGPERISADTQYF. For the CDR3, the DNA is TGTGCCAGCAGCCCCGGCCCAGAGCGGATTAGCGCAGATACGCAGTATTTT.

Ten or more counts support this clonotype. V usage is TRBV27 and J usage is TRBJ1-1; 10 bases map to TRBD1. With 5 bases clipped from V and 10 bases from J, the junction kept 7 bases outside the gene matches. The CDR3 contains 13 residues. Germline V gene lookup returns CDR1 MNHEY and CDR2 SMNVEV (reference sequence). CDR3 in DNA: TGTGCCAGCAGTCCCAGACAGGGGGCGAGAGCTTTCTTT. It is translated as CASSPRQGARAFF.

This clonotype occurred many times. V gene TRBV6-1 combines with J gene TRBJ1-3; a weak D match, TRBD1 (5 bases). Trimming pared 6 bases from V and 0 bases from J, leaving 15 bases between. Germline V gives CDR1 MNHNS, CDR2 SASEGT. CDR3 length equals 16 residues. DNA of the CDR3: TGTGCCAGCAGACACCTACTCCAGGGCTCTGGAAACACCATATATTTT. Amino acids: CASRHLLQGSGNTIYF.